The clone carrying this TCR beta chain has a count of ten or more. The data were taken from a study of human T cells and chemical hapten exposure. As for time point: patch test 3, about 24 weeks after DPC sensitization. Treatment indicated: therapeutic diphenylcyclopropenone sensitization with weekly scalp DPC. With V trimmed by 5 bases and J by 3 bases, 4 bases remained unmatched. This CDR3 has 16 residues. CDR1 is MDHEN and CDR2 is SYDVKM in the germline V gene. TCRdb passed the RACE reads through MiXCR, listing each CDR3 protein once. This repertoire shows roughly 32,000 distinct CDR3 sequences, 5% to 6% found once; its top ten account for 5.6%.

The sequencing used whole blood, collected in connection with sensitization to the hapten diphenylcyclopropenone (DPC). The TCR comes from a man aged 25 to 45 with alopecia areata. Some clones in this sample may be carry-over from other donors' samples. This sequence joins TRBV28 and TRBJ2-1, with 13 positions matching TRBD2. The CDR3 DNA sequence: TGTGCCAGCAGTCGGCGGACTAGCGGGAGCTACAATGAGCAGTTCTTC. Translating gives CASSRRTSGSYNEQFF.